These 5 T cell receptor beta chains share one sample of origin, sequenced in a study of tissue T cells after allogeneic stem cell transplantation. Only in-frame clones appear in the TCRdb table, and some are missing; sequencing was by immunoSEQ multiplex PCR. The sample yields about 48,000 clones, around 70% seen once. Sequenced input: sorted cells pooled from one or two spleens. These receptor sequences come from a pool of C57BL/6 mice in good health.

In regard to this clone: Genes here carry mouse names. The CDR3 reads CASRPDRSNQAPLF. CDR3 DNA, as far as it was read: TGTGCCAGCAGACCTGACAGGAGCAACCAGGCTCCGCTT. The genes are TRBV13-1 and TRBJ1-5, with D tentatively TRBD1 (6 bases). Sequencing ends 1 residue short of the CDR3 end; the germline J gene provides the rest. The CDR3 has 14 residues. CDR1 and CDR2 (germline): NSHNY, SYGAGN. V lost 5 bases and J lost 3, with 12 bases in between.

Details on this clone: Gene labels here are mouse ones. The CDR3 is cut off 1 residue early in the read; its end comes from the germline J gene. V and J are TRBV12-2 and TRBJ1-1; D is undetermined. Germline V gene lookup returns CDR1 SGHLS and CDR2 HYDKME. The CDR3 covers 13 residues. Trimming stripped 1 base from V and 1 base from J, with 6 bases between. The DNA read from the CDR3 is TGTGCCAGCTCTCTTTACAAAAACACAGAAGTCTTC. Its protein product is CASSLYKNTEVF. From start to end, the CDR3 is CASSLYKNTEVFF.

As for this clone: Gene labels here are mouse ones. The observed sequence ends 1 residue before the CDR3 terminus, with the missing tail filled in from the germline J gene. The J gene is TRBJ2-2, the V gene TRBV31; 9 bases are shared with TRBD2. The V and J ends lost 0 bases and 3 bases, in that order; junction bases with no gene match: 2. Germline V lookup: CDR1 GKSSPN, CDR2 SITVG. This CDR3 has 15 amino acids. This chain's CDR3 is CAWSLWGGDTGQLYF. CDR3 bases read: TGTGCCTGGAGTCTCTGGGGGGGAGACACCGGGCAGCTCTAC.

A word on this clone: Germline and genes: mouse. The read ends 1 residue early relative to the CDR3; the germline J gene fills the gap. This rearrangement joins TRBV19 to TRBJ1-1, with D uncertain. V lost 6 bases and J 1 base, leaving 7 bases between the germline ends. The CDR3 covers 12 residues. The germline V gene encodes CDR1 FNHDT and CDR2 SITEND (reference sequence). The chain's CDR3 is CASNAKNTEVFF. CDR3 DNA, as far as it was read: TGTGCCAGCAATGCCAAAAACACAGAAGTCTTC.

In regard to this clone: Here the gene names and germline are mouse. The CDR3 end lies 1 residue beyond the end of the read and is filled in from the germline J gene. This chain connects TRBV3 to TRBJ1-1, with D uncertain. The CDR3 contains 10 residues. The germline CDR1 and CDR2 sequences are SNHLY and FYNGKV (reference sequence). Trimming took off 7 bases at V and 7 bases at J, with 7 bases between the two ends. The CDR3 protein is CASTGEEVFF. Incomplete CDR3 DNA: TGTGCCAGCACTGGGGAAGAAGTCTTC.